This is a list of T cell receptor beta chains from one sample in a study of T-cell reconstitution after alpha-beta-depleted transplantation in children. TCRdb ran MiXCR on the PCR reads and lists one entry per CDR3 protein. The sample contains 330,000 or so distinct CDR3 sequences, over 7% of which appear only once. Source: peripheral blood, taken 360 days after TCRalphabeta/CD19-depleted stem cell transplant. These receptors were taken from a female patient between 2 and 15 years old who had a stem cell transplant for Fanconi anemia, so the T cells may come from the graft donor. The CDR3 runs from the conserved cysteine through the conserved F or W. The order of the fields is clone size, D gene, J gene, V gene, CDR3 protein, CDR3 DNA. A D gene is named only where the DNA matches it firmly. The size field is filled for only some rows; it gives once, few, many or a size class.

clone size: many; D gene: NA; J gene: TRBJ2-7; V gene: TRBV12-3/TRBV12-4; CDR3 protein: CASSPGQFKGYEQYF; CDR3 DNA: TGTGCCAGCAGCCCCGGTCAGTTCAAGGGATACGAGCAGTACTTC
clone size: many; D gene: NA; J gene: TRBJ2-1; V gene: TRBV12-3/TRBV12-4; CDR3 protein: CASSLGNEQFF; CDR3 DNA: TGTGCCAGCAGTTTAGGTAATGAGCAGTTCTTC
clone size: NA; D gene: NA; J gene: TRBJ1-1; V gene: TRBV7-6; CDR3 protein: CASSLPNTRAFF; CDR3 DNA: TGTGCCAGCAGCCTCCCCAATACGAGGGCTTTCTTT
clone size: few; D gene: NA; J gene: TRBJ2-6; V gene: TRBV7-9; CDR3 protein: CASSAERANVLTF; CDR3 DNA: TGTGCCAGCAGCGCCGAGCGGGCCAACGTCCTGACTTTC
clone size: few; D gene: TRBD2; J gene: TRBJ2-2; V gene: TRBV28; CDR3 protein: CASSIAGQNTGELFF; CDR3 DNA: TGTGCCAGCAGTATAGCGGGCCAGAACACCGGGGAGCTGTTTTTT
clone size: NA; D gene: TRBD1; J gene: TRBJ2-3; V gene: TRBV6-2/TRBV6-3; CDR3 protein: CASSPGQGSTDTQYF; CDR3 DNA: TGTGCCAGCAGTCCGGGACAGGGTAGCACAGATACGCAGTATTTT
clone size: many; D gene: TRBD1; J gene: TRBJ2-2; V gene: TRBV29-1; CDR3 protein: CSGGTGVTGELFF; CDR3 DNA: TGCAGCGGTGGGACAGGGGTAACCGGGGAGCTGTTTTTT
clone size: many; D gene: TRBD1; J gene: TRBJ1-1; V gene: TRBV7-9; CDR3 protein: CASSPDRGENTEAFF; CDR3 DNA: TGTGCCAGCAGCCCGGACAGGGGAGAGAACACTGAAGCTTTCTTT
clone size: many; D gene: TRBD1; J gene: TRBJ1-4; V gene: TRBV7-9; CDR3 protein: CASSFSNRGNEKLFF; CDR3 DNA: TGTGCCAGCAGCTTCAGTAACAGGGGAAATGAAAAACTGTTTTTT
clone size: many; D gene: NA; J gene: TRBJ1-2; V gene: TRBV28; CDR3 protein: CASTIGQSNYGYTF; CDR3 DNA: TGTGCCAGCACCATCGGACAGAGCAACTATGGCTACACCTTC
clone size: NA; D gene: TRBD1; J gene: TRBJ2-2; V gene: TRBV7-9; CDR3 protein: CASIGQGNTGELFF; CDR3 DNA: TGTGCCAGCATCGGACAGGGAAACACCGGGGAGCTGTTTTTT
clone size: NA; D gene: NA; J gene: TRBJ1-2; V gene: TRBV5-1; CDR3 protein: CASSLADRFYGYTF; CDR3 DNA: TGCGCCAGCAGCTTGGCAGACAGGTTCTATGGCTACACCTTC
clone size: NA; D gene: NA; J gene: TRBJ1-1; V gene: TRBV2; CDR3 protein: CASRSEGDAEAFF; CDR3 DNA: TGTGCCAGCAGATCAGAGGGCGACGCTGAAGCTTTCTTT
clone size: many; D gene: NA; J gene: TRBJ2-3; V gene: TRBV6-5; CDR3 protein: CASSYLLGGPTDTQYF; CDR3 DNA: TGTGCCAGCAGTTACTTGTTGGGGGGCCCCACAGATACGCAGTATTTT
clone size: many; D gene: TRBD2; J gene: TRBJ2-1; V gene: TRBV7-3; CDR3 protein: CASSLKRLPGGSYNEQFF; CDR3 DNA: TGTGCCAGCAGCTTAAAAAGGTTGCCGGGAGGCTCCTACAATGAGCAGTTCTTC
clone size: many; D gene: NA; J gene: TRBJ2-2; V gene: TRBV2; CDR3 protein: CASIQANTGELFF; CDR3 DNA: TGTGCCAGCATCCAGGCCAACACCGGGGAGCTGTTTTTT
clone size: many; D gene: NA; J gene: TRBJ2-7; V gene: TRBV7-2; CDR3 protein: CASSPVPDYYSYEQYF; CDR3 DNA: TGTGCCAGCAGCCCGGTCCCAGATTACTACTCCTACGAGCAGTACTTC
clone size: many; D gene: NA; J gene: TRBJ2-5; V gene: TRBV5-1; CDR3 protein: CASSLKGAGPQETQYF; CDR3 DNA: TGCGCCAGCAGCTTGAAAGGTGCAGGACCCCAAGAGACCCAGTACTTC
clone size: many; D gene: NA; J gene: TRBJ1-3; V gene: TRBV20-1; CDR3 protein: CSARDAARNTIYF; CDR3 DNA: TGCAGTGCTAGAGATGCAGCAAGGAACACCATATATTTT
clone size: NA; D gene: NA; J gene: TRBJ1-1; V gene: TRBV6-5; CDR3 protein: CASSYTMGRAQAFF; CDR3 DNA: TGTGCCAGCAGTTACACGATGGGTAGGGCCCAAGCTTTCTTT
clone size: NA; D gene: NA; J gene: TRBJ1-4; V gene: TRBV5-1; CDR3 protein: CASSLGPREKLFF; CDR3 DNA: TGCGCCAGCAGCTTGGGTCCTCGGGAAAAACTGTTTTTT
clone size: many; D gene: NA; J gene: TRBJ2-3; V gene: TRBV12-3/TRBV12-4; CDR3 protein: CASSPTRVSTDTQYF; CDR3 DNA: TGTGCCAGCAGCCCGACTAGGGTAAGCACAGATACGCAGTATTTT
clone size: few; D gene: NA; J gene: TRBJ2-1; V gene: TRBV18; CDR3 protein: CASSPPGPGISYNEQFF; CDR3 DNA: TGTGCCAGCTCACCCCCGGGTCCAGGGATCTCCTACAATGAGCAGTTCTTC
clone size: NA; D gene: NA; J gene: TRBJ2-3; V gene: TRBV9; CDR3 protein: CASSVLSDRDYTDTQYF; CDR3 DNA: TGTGCCAGCAGCGTCCTCTCGGACAGGGACTATACAGATACGCAGTATTTT
clone size: NA; D gene: TRBD1; J gene: TRBJ2-3; V gene: TRBV5-1; CDR3 protein: CPSRGTATSTDTQYF; CDR3 DNA: TGCCCCAGCAGGGGGACAGCCACTAGCACAGATACGCAGTATTTT
clone size: NA; D gene: TRBD1; J gene: TRBJ2-1; V gene: TRBV11-1; CDR3 protein: CASSARQGNYNEQFF; CDR3 DNA: TGTGCCAGCAGCGCCCGACAGGGGAACTACAATGAGCAGTTCTTC
clone size: NA; D gene: NA; J gene: TRBJ2-7; V gene: TRBV11-2; CDR3 protein: CASSLAWTVYEQYF; CDR3 DNA: TGTGCCAGCAGCTTAGCCTGGACAGTTTACGAGCAGTACTTC
clone size: NA; D gene: TRBD2; J gene: TRBJ2-7; V gene: TRBV4-1; CDR3 protein: CASSQGPLAGGYPYEQYF; CDR3 DNA: TGCGCCAGCAGCCAAGGACCTTTGGCGGGAGGGTACCCTTACGAGCAGTACTTC
clone size: many; D gene: NA; J gene: TRBJ1-2; V gene: TRBV25-1; CDR3 protein: CASSEFPRGGGYTF; CDR3 DNA: TGTGCCAGCAGTGAATTTCCCCGAGGCGGTGGCTACACCTTC
clone size: many; D gene: TRBD1; J gene: TRBJ2-7; V gene: TRBV12-3/TRBV12-4; CDR3 protein: CATAEGAGYEQYF; CDR3 DNA: TGTGCCACCGCTGAGGGGGCCGGCTACGAGCAGTACTTC
clone size: many; D gene: NA; J gene: TRBJ1-3; V gene: TRBV28; CDR3 protein: CATLARTEGNTIYF; CDR3 DNA: TGTGCCACCCTTGCCAGGACAGAAGGAAACACCATATATTTT
clone size: NA; D gene: TRBD1; J gene: TRBJ2-7; V gene: TRBV5-6; CDR3 protein: CASSSTGVRTYEQYF; CDR3 DNA: TGTGCCAGCAGTTCCACAGGGGTTAGAACCTACGAGCAGTACTTC
clone size: many; D gene: TRBD1; J gene: TRBJ1-6; V gene: TRBV20-1; CDR3 protein: CSARETGAASSPLHF; CDR3 DNA: TGCAGTGCTAGAGAGACAGGGGCGGCGAGTTCACCCCTCCACTTT
clone size: many; D gene: NA; J gene: TRBJ1-4; V gene: TRBV6-1; CDR3 protein: CASSLTAEALSTGEKLFF; CDR3 DNA: TGTGCCAGCAGCCTTACGGCAGAGGCGTTAAGTACGGGTGAAAAACTGTTTTTT
clone size: many; D gene: TRBD1; J gene: TRBJ1-1; V gene: TRBV12-3/TRBV12-4; CDR3 protein: CASSRDRGLEAFF; CDR3 DNA: TGTGCCAGCAGTCGCGACAGGGGGCTAGAAGCTTTCTTT
clone size: many; D gene: NA; J gene: TRBJ1-1; V gene: TRBV6-5; CDR3 protein: CASSHRQMNTEAFF; CDR3 DNA: TGTGCCAGCAGTCACCGACAGATGAACACTGAAGCTTTCTTT
clone size: few; D gene: NA; J gene: TRBJ2-1; V gene: TRBV6-1; CDR3 protein: CASSEARVAAYNEQFF; CDR3 DNA: TGTGCCAGCAGTGAAGCGAGGGTTGCTGCCTACAATGAGCAGTTCTTC
clone size: many; D gene: NA; J gene: TRBJ2-1; V gene: TRBV7-2; CDR3 protein: CASSPPIYEQFF; CDR3 DNA: TGTGCCAGCAGCCCACCTATCTATGAGCAGTTCTTC
clone size: NA; D gene: NA; J gene: TRBJ1-1; V gene: TRBV6-1; CDR3 protein: CASSGPGENTEAFF; CDR3 DNA: TGTGCCAGCAGTGGTCCTGGGGAGAACACTGAAGCTTTCTTT
clone size: many; D gene: NA; J gene: TRBJ2-1; V gene: TRBV20-1; CDR3 protein: CSARGTPGVEQFF; CDR3 DNA: TGCAGTGCTAGAGGCACCCCCGGCGTGGAGCAGTTCTTC
clone size: NA; D gene: NA; J gene: TRBJ2-7; V gene: TRBV2; CDR3 protein: CASSVARTSYEQYF; CDR3 DNA: TGTGCCAGCAGTGTGGCCCGGACTTCCTACGAGCAGTACTTC
clone size: NA; D gene: TRBD2; J gene: TRBJ2-1; V gene: TRBV3-1; CDR3 protein: CASSHFPVVAGYNEQFF; CDR3 DNA: TGTGCCAGCAGCCACTTTCCAGTGGTAGCGGGGTACAATGAGCAGTTCTTC
clone size: NA; D gene: NA; J gene: TRBJ1-4; V gene: TRBV5-1; CDR3 protein: CASSLGGAQANEKLFF; CDR3 DNA: TGCGCCAGCAGCTTGGGGGGGGCGCAGGCTAATGAAAAACTGTTTTTT
clone size: NA; D gene: TRBD1; J gene: TRBJ2-7; V gene: TRBV15; CDR3 protein: CATPRVGDRGLNEQYF; CDR3 DNA: TGTGCCACCCCCAGAGTAGGGGACAGGGGGTTGAACGAGCAGTACTTC
clone size: many; D gene: TRBD1; J gene: TRBJ1-1; V gene: TRBV5-1; CDR3 protein: CASSPLGQGRTEAFF; CDR3 DNA: TGCGCCAGCAGCCCCCTAGGACAGGGGAGGACTGAAGCTTTCTTT
clone size: many; D gene: NA; J gene: TRBJ2-3; V gene: TRBV7-9; CDR3 protein: CASSQPGPSTDTQYF; CDR3 DNA: TGTGCCAGCAGCCAGCCTGGACCTAGCACAGATACGCAGTATTTT
clone size: few; D gene: NA; J gene: TRBJ1-1; V gene: TRBV9; CDR3 protein: CASSAWINTEAFF; CDR3 DNA: TGTGCCAGCAGCGCTTGGATAAACACTGAAGCTTTCTTT
clone size: few; D gene: NA; J gene: TRBJ2-6; V gene: TRBV20-1; CDR3 protein: CSAREDKLDGANVLTF; CDR3 DNA: TGCAGTGCTAGAGAGGACAAACTGGATGGGGCCAACGTCCTGACTTTC
clone size: few; D gene: NA; J gene: TRBJ1-1; V gene: TRBV27; CDR3 protein: CASSSTTLNTEAFF; CDR3 DNA: TGTGCCAGCAGTTCGACAACACTGAACACTGAAGCTTTCTTT
clone size: many; D gene: NA; J gene: TRBJ2-1; V gene: TRBV5-1; CDR3 protein: CASRLNEGEQFF; CDR3 DNA: TGCGCCAGCAGGCTGAATGAGGGAGAGCAGTTCTTC
clone size: NA; D gene: NA; J gene: TRBJ1-2; V gene: TRBV12-3/TRBV12-4; CDR3 protein: CTCSLWGHYGYTF; CDR3 DNA: TGTACCTGCAGTTTATGGGGGCACTATGGCTACACCTTC
clone size: many; D gene: NA; J gene: TRBJ1-6; V gene: TRBV12-3/TRBV12-4; CDR3 protein: CASSLIWDGGSPLHF; CDR3 DNA: TGTGCCAGCAGTTTGATTTGGGACGGCGGTTCACCCCTCCACTTT
clone size: few; D gene: NA; J gene: TRBJ2-2; V gene: TRBV20-1; CDR3 protein: CSADLRDTNTGELFF; CDR3 DNA: TGCAGTGCCGATCTCCGGGACACGAACACCGGGGAGCTGTTTTTT
clone size: many; D gene: TRBD2; J gene: TRBJ2-3; V gene: TRBV7-9; CDR3 protein: CASRRGGQDTQYF; CDR3 DNA: TGTGCGAGCCGGCGGGGGGGCCAGGATACGCAGTATTTT
clone size: many; D gene: TRBD2; J gene: TRBJ2-3; V gene: TRBV29-1; CDR3 protein: CSVASGGTTDTQYF; CDR3 DNA: TGCAGCGTGGCTAGCGGGGGAACCACAGATACGCAGTATTTT